The 30 T cell receptor beta chains given below trace back to one sample, sequenced in a study of cytomegalovirus exposure and HLA in healthy donors. With 60 Vbeta and 13 Jbeta primers, the PCR was carried out. Repertoires were generated with immunoSEQ multiplex PCR, while TCRdb's copy carries only in-frame clones and drops some. The table has approximately 150,000 clones, roughly 80% seen once. Sequenced sample: PBMCs. The receptors were gathered from a man aged 30 to 45 in good health and CMV-seropositive.

CDR3 amino acids: CASSYPGTYQETQYF. CDR3 nucleotides: TGTGCCAGCAGCTACCCCGGGACATACCAAGAGACCCAGTACTTC. The J gene is TRBJ2-5, the V gene TRBV7-6, with D possibly TRBD1 on 6 matching bases. The CDR3 runs to 15 residues. The germline CDR1 and CDR2 sequences are SGHVS and FNYEAQ. Trimming took 4 bases from V and 0 from J, leaving 12 bases between them.

The gene calls are TRBV2 and TRBJ2-5; D may be TRBD2 (6 bases). From germline, CDR1 is SNHLY and CDR2 FYNNEI. There are 15 residues in the CDR3. Trimming cost V 4 bases and J 5 bases, with 17 bases left between them. DNA of the CDR3: TGTGCCAGCAGTGTGCTACGACTAGTCACCGAGACCCAGTACTTC. As protein: CASSVLRLVTETQYF.

This chain connects TRBV7-9 to TRBJ2-2, with D possibly TRBD2 on 5 matching bases. V shed 2 bases and J shed 4 bases, with 8 bases lying between them. CDR1 and CDR2 (germline): SEHNR, FQNEAQ (reference sequence). CDR3 length equals 14 residues. For the CDR3, the DNA is TGTGCCAGCAGCTTACCGGGGATCACCGGGGAGCTGTTTTTT. This gives the protein CASSLPGITGELFF.

The chain recombines TRBV7-8 with TRBJ1-1; D not resolved. The CDR3 is made up of 15 amino acids. Germline V gene lookup returns CDR1 SGHVS and CDR2 FQNEAQ. V was trimmed by 5 bases and J by 0 bases, leaving 13 bases between them. The CDR3: CASSRPDGVNTEAFF. The DNA of the CDR3 is TGTGCCAGCAGCCGACCGGACGGGGTGAACACTGAAGCTTTCTTT.

The chain carries TRBV7-6 and TRBJ2-5, with 9 bases matching TRBD1. V dropped 5 bases and J dropped 5; count of bases not matched to a gene: 9. Germline CDR1 is SGHVS and CDR2 is FNYEAQ. This CDR3 spans 15 amino acids. The CDR3 protein is CASSDGTGRWETQYF. The CDR3 DNA is TGTGCCAGCAGCGACGGGACAGGGAGGTGGGAGACCCAGTACTTC.

The chain has TRBV7-3 and TRBJ2-3, with a weak D call TRBD2 (5 bases). V was shortened by 3 bases and J by 2 bases, with 12 bases between the two germline ends. Germline CDR1 reads SGHTA; CDR2 reads FQGTGA. The CDR3 extends over 15 amino acids. CDR3 protein: CASSFSARATDTQYF. CDR3 bases: TGTGCCAGCAGCTTTAGCGCTCGGGCCACAGATACGCAGTATTTT.

This chain links TRBV7-9 with TRBJ1-3; D unclear. The CDR3 consists of 15 residues. V was shortened by 8 bases and J by 5 bases, with 19 bases between the two germline ends. Germline-derived CDR1 and CDR2 are SEHNR and FQNEAQ (reference sequence). The CDR3 coding sequence is TGTGCCAGCGGTTCCAGGACTGAGATGAGAAACACCATATATTTT. It is translated as CASGSRTEMRNTIYF.

This clone showed up just a few times. The V and J genes are TRBV11-3 and TRBJ2-2, with D tentatively TRBD1 (5 bases). The V gene's germline CDR1 is SGHNT and CDR2 YENEEA. CDR3 length equals 13 residues. Trimming removed 1 base at V and 6 bases at J, with 6 bases between. CDR3 loop: CASSLGQSGELFF. In DNA form, the CDR3 reads TGTGCCAGCAGCTTAGGACAGTCCGGGGAGCTGTTTTTT. The full variable domain, its missing parts supplied by reference TRBV11-3 and TRBJ2-2, is EAGVVQSPRYKIIEKKQPVAFWCNPISGHNTLYWYLQNLGQGPELLIRYENEEAVDDSQLPKDRFSAERLKGVDSTLKIQPAELGDSAVYLCASSLGQSGELFFGEGSRLTVL.

The chain combines TRBV18 with TRBJ1-3, with 11 bases identical to TRBD1. The CDR3 has 19 residues. Germline V gives CDR1 KGHSH, CDR2 LQKENI. J gave up 3 bases and V 5 bases, and 15 bases lay outside the gene matches. The CDR3 region has the DNA TGTGCCAGCTCAACCGGACAGGGGGCAATTTGGTCGGGTGGAAACACCATATATTTT. Its translation is CASSTGQGAIWSGGNTIYF. Variable domain in full (rest from reference TRBV18 and TRBJ1-3): NAGVMQNPRHLVRRRGQEARLRCSPMKGHSHVYWYRQLPEEGLKFMVYLQKENIIDESGMPKERFSAEFPKEGPSILRIQQVVRGDSAAYFCASSTGQGAIWSGGNTIYFGEGSWLTVV.

The V gene is TRBV5-6, the J gene TRBJ2-3, with 14 positions matching TRBD2. Germline V CDR1 and CDR2: SGHDT, YYEEEE. Losses at the gene ends were 4 bases for V and 5 bases for J; bases not matched to a gene: 6. CDR3 length equals 16 residues. The CDR3 spells CASSKRLAGGVDTQYF. CDR3 in DNA: TGTGCCAGCAGCAAGAGACTAGCGGGGGGGGTAGATACGCAGTATTTT.

The J gene is TRBJ1-2, the V gene TRBV5-4, with TRBD1 as a possible D gene (5 bases). The germline gives CDR1 SGHNT, CDR2 YYREEE (reference sequence). The CDR3 is made up of 13 amino acids. Trimming removed 4 bases at V and 7 bases at J, with 14 bases between. The CDR3 spells CASSQRQILGYTF. The CDR3 nucleotides read TGTGCCAGCAGCCAAAGACAGATTCTTGGCTACACCTTC.

This clone was detected once. The J gene is TRBJ2-2, the V gene TRBV2; 13 bases align to TRBD2. Trimming at V came to 6 bases and at J to 4 bases, leaving 5 bases not matched to a gene. This CDR3 comprises 16 residues. In germline, CDR1 is SNHLY, CDR2 FYNNEI. The chain's CDR3 is CASRLWTSGGTGELFF. CDR3 DNA: TGTGCCAGCAGGCTGTGGACTAGCGGGGGCACCGGGGAGCTGTTTTTT.

This clone was recorded only once. The chain carries TRBV7-2 and TRBJ2-2; D gene ambiguous. Trimming took off 1 base at V and 2 bases at J, with 8 bases between the two ends. This CDR3 is 15 amino acids long. Germline V CDR1 and CDR2: SGHTA, FQGNSA. The CDR3 nucleotides read TGTGCCAGCAGCTTAGTGGCACATAACACCGGGGAGCTGTTTTTT. This translates into CASSLVAHNTGELFF.

The chain is built from TRBV5-1 and TRBJ2-7; a weak D match, TRBD2 (5 bases). V was trimmed by 1 base and J by 4 bases, leaving 18 bases between them. The CDR3 is 16 residues long. CDR1 SGHRS and CDR2 YFSETQ come from the germline V gene. The CDR3 loop reads CASSLYGNSPQYEQYF. CDR3 sequence (DNA): TGCGCCAGCAGCTTGTACGGGAACTCCCCCCAGTACGAGCAGTACTTC.

This chain links TRBV12-5 with TRBJ1-4, with D hard to call. The germline gives CDR1 LGHNT, CDR2 FRNRAP. CDR3 length: 14 residues. Deletions cut 1 base from V and 5 bases from J, with 8 bases between. This CDR3 reads CASGLGTTNEKLFF. CDR3 DNA: TGTGCTAGTGGTTTGGGGACTACGAATGAAAAACTGTTTTTT.

The genes are TRBV11-2 and TRBJ2-7; D may be TRBD2 (6 bases). Germline assignment: CDR1 SGHAT and CDR2 FQNNGV. Trimming left V 1 base short and J 3 bases short, with 10 bases between. The CDR3 has 14 amino acids. The chain's CDR3 is CASSLVLAIYEQYF. CDR3 bases: TGTGCCAGCAGCTTAGTACTAGCCATCTACGAGCAGTACTTC. Together with reference TRBV11-2 and TRBJ2-7, the CDR3 gives the full variable domain: EAGVAQSPRYKIIEKRQSVAFWCNPISGHATLYWYQQILGQGPKLLIQFQNNGVVDDSQLPKDRFSAERLKGVDSTLKIQPAKLEDSAVYLCASSLVLAIYEQYFGPGTRLTVT.

A few counts support this clone. The chain joins TRBV19 to TRBJ2-3; a weak D match, TRBD1 (6 bases). This CDR3 has 12 amino acids. Germline values: CDR1 LNHDA, CDR2 SQIVND (reference sequence). V dropped 3 bases and J dropped 5 bases, with 6 bases sitting between them. CDR3 nucleotide sequence: TGTGCCAGTAGTATGGACAGAGATACGCAGTATTTT. Translated: CASSMDRDTQYF. Together with reference TRBV19 and TRBJ2-3, the CDR3 gives the full variable domain: DGGITQSPKYLFRKEGQNVTLSCEQNLNHDAMYWYRQDPGQGLRLIYYSQIVNDFQKGDIAEGYSVSREKKESFPLTVTSAQKNPTAFYLCASSMDRDTQYFGPGTRLTVL.

This clone appeared a few times. The chain recombines TRBV6-1 with TRBJ1-1; D possibly corresponds to TRBD1 (5 bases). Trimming took 7 bases from V and 1 from J, leaving 7 bases between them. This CDR3 contains 12 residues. Looked up from germline, CDR1 is MNHNS and CDR2 is SASEGT. The CDR3 nucleotides read TGTGCCAGCATAGGGGCGAACACTGAAGCTTTCTTT. Translating gives CASIGANTEAFF.

The CDR3: CASSQDRVTNEQFF. The DNA for the CDR3 is TGTGCCAGCAGCCAGGACAGGGTGACCAATGAGCAGTTCTTC. The V gene is TRBV7-9, the J gene TRBJ2-1, with 8 positions matching TRBD1. Germline loops: CDR1 SEHNR, CDR2 FQNEAQ (reference sequence). J was trimmed by 6 bases and V by 5 bases; bases with no gene match: 6. The CDR3 length is 14 residues.

The J gene is TRBJ2-1, the V gene TRBV27; 7 bases are a match to TRBD2. From germline, CDR1 is MNHEY and CDR2 SMNVEV (reference sequence). The CDR3 is 19 amino acids. V gave up 6 bases and J gave up 0 bases; unmatched junction bases: 17. CDR3 region: CASSDRSRDYRSSYNEQFF. The CDR3 DNA sequence: TGTGCCAGCAGCGACCGATCCCGGGACTATCGTAGCTCCTACAATGAGCAGTTCTTC.

The V call is TRBV11-3, the J call TRBJ2-5, with a weak D call TRBD2 (6 bases). The CDR3 runs to 14 residues. Deletions cut 4 bases from V and 7 bases from J, with 16 bases between. Per the germline V gene, CDR1 is SGHNT and CDR2 is YENEEA. The CDR3 loop is CASSWREVGATQYF. As DNA, the CDR3 is TGTGCCAGCAGCTGGAGGGAGGTAGGCGCGACCCAGTACTTC.

The rearrangement uses TRBV29-1 and TRBJ2-6; perhaps TRBD1 as D (5 bases). V lost 5 bases to trimming and J lost 1 base, with 9 bases between them. Germline assignment: CDR1 SQVTM and CDR2 ANQGSEA. CDR3 length: 14 amino acids. CDR3 nucleotides: TGCAGCGTTCTACAGGCTTCTGGGGCCAACGTCCTGACTTTC. Amino acids: CSVLQASGANVLTF.

About this clone itself: The junction and the germline gene differ at one end; a read error may be behind it. V usage is TRBV6-5 and J usage is TRBJ2-7, with no clear D. Per germline, CDR1 MNHEY and CDR2 SVGAGI. The CDR3 is 15 amino acids. The CDR3 loop is CASSYNPTANYGQYF. The CDR3 coding sequence is TGTGCCAGCAGTTACAACCCGACGGCTAACTACGGGCAGTACTTC.

This sequence joins TRBV5-4 and TRBJ1-2; TRBD1 matches at 8 bases. This CDR3 is built from 15 residues. The J segment lost 2 bases and the V segment lost 4 bases, leaving 7 bases of the junction unmatched. The germline gives CDR1 SGHNT, CDR2 YYREEE (reference sequence). CDR3 DNA: TGTGCCAGCAGCCTTATGACAGGGGAGAACTATGGCTACACCTTC. Encoded protein: CASSLMTGENYGYTF.

The chain has TRBV7-9 and TRBJ2-5; D perhaps matches TRBD2 (6 bases). CDR1 and CDR2 (germline): SEHNR, FQNEAQ (reference sequence). Trimming cost V 5 bases and J 1 base, with 11 bases left between them. The CDR3 has 14 residues. The CDR3 DNA sequence: TGTGCCAGCAGCGGCGGACTACCCCAAGAGACCCAGTACTTC. Translation: CASSGGLPQETQYF.

The chain joins TRBV7-2 to TRBJ1-6, with 10 positions matching TRBD1. CDR1 is SGHTA and CDR2 is FQGNSA in the germline V gene. The CDR3 runs 17 residues. V was clipped by 2 bases and J by 10 bases; unmatched bases: 11. CDR3 sequence reads: CASSLPNLRQGASPLHF. CDR3 coding DNA: TGTGCCAGCAGCTTACCAAATCTCCGACAGGGGGCCTCACCCCTCCACTTT.

V gene TRBV6-5 combines with J gene TRBJ2-3, with TRBD1 matching 7 bases. Per the germline V gene, CDR1 is MNHEY and CDR2 is SVGAGI. V lost 5 bases to trimming and J lost 3 bases; unmatched junction nucleotides: 5. CDR3 length: 14 residues. CDR3 DNA sequence: TGTGCCAGCAGTACAGGGGTAATTACAGATACGCAGTATTTT. It translates to CASSTGVITDTQYF.

The chain joins TRBV6-1 to TRBJ1-1; D is uncertain. Germline lookup yields CDR1 MNHNS and CDR2 SASEGT. V gave up 3 bases and J gave up 1 base, with 9 bases separating them. The CDR3 has 14 residues. CDR3 loop: CASSEAVPNTEAFF. CDR3 in DNA: TGTGCCAGCAGTGAGGCAGTTCCGAACACTGAAGCTTTCTTT.

V gene TRBV2 combines with J gene TRBJ2-2; 9 positions agree with TRBD1. The CDR3 has 15 amino acids. Germline V CDR1 and CDR2: SNHLY, FYNNEI. The ends lost 6 bases at V and 0 bases at J; junction bases unmatched: 2. The CDR3 DNA reads TGTGCCAGCAGACAGGGGGCGTCGAACACCGGGGAGCTGTTTTTT. It codes for CASRQGASNTGELFF.

V and J are TRBV13 and TRBJ2-1; D is possibly TRBD2 (6 bases). This CDR3 has 16 amino acids. Germline V gives CDR1 PRHDT, CDR2 FYEKMQ (reference sequence). Trimming removed 5 bases from V and 1 base from J, with 15 bases in between. The CDR3 loop reads CASSTRRGASYNEQFF. As DNA, the CDR3 is TGTGCCAGCAGCACGAGGAGGGGTGCGTCCTACAATGAGCAGTTCTTC. The variable domain in full, with the rest retrieved from reference TRBV13 and TRBJ2-1, is AAGVIQSPRHLIKEKRETATLKCYPIPRHDTVYWYQQGPGQDPQFLISFYEKMQSDKGSIPDRFSAQQFSDYHSELNMSSLELGDSALYFCASSTRRGASYNEQFFGPGTRLTVL.